Sequencing of this T cell receptor (beta chain) was carried out in a study of cytomegalovirus exposure and HLA in healthy donors. As to this clone: Its antigen is unknown.

Use of 60 Vbeta and 13 Jbeta primers characterized the PCR. The assay was immunoSEQ multiplex PCR, and TCRdb's table has in-frame clones only and misses some. Counted here are 85,000 to 130,000 clones, just over 70% occurring once; the ten biggest clones make up about 0.84%. Study-wide findings and caveats: TCR beta chains associated with HLA were, in a later analysis, more clonally expanded than equally common others.

What was sequenced was PBMCs. The TCR was taken from a boy aged 5-17 years in good health and CMV-seronegative.

CDR3 DNA sequence: TGCGCCAGCAGCTTAGCCCCCACAGGGTTAGGTTCACCCCTCCACTTT. Amino acid sequence: CASSLAPTGLGSPLHF. This chain joins TRBV5-1 and TRBJ1-6; a weak D match, TRBD1 (6 bases). This CDR3 region has 16 residues. V was shortened by 2 bases and J by 9 bases, with 18 bases between the two germline ends. Germline V lookup: CDR1 SGHRS, CDR2 YFSETQ.